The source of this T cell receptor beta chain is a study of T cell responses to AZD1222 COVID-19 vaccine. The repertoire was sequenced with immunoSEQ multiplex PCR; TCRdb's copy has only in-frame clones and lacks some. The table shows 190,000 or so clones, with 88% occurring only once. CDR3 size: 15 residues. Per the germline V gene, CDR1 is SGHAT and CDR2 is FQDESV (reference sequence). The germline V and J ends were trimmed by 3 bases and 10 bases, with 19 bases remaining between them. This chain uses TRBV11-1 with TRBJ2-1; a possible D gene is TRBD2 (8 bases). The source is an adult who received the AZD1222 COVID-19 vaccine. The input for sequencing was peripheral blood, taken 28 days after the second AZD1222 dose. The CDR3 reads CASSFEGLGGSEQFF. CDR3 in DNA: TGTGCCAGCAGCTTTGAGGGACTAGGGGGCTCAGAGCAGTTCTTC.